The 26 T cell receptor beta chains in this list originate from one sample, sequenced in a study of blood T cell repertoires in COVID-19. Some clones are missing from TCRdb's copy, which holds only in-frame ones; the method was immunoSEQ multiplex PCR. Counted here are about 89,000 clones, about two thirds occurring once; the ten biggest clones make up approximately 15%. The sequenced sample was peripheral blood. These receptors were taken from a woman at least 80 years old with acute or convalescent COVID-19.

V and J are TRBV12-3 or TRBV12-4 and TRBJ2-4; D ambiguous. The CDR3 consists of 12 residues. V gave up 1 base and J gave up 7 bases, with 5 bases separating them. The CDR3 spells CASSLVQNIQYF. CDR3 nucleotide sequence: TGTGCCAGCAGTTTAGTACAGAACATTCAGTACTTC.

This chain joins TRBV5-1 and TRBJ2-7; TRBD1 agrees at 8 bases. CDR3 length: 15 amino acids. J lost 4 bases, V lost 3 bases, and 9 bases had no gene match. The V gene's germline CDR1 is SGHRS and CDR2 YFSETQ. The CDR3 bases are TGCGCCAGCAGCTGGGGGACAGGCAGTACGTACGAGCAGTACTTC. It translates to CASSWGTGSTYEQYF.

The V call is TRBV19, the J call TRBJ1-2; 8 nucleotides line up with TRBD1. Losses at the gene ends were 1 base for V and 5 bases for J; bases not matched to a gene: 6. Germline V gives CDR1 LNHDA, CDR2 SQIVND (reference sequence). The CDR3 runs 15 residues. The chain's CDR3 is CASSIAQGARYGYTF. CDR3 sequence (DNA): TGTGCCAGTAGTATAGCCCAGGGGGCGAGATATGGCTACACCTTC.

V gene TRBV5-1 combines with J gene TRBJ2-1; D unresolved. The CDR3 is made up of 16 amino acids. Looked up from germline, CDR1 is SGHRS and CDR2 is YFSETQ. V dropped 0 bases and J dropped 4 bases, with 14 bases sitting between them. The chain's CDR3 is CASSLGAGVSYNEQFF. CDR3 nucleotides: TGCGCCAGCAGCTTGGGAGCAGGCGTATCTTACAATGAGCAGTTCTTC.

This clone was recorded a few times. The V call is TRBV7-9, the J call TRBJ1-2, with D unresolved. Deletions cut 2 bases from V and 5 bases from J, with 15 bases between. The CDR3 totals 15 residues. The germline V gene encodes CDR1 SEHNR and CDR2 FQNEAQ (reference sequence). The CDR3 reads CASSLSGESRYGYTF. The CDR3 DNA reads TGTGCCAGCAGCTTATCCGGGGAGAGTAGGTATGGCTACACCTTC.

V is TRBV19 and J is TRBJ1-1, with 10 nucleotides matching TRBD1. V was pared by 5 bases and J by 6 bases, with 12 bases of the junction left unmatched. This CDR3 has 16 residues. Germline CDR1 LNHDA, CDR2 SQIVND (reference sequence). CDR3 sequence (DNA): TGTGCCAGTAGTCGACAGGGGGCCACCATCGCCGCTGAAGCTTTCTTT. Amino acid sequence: CASSRQGATIAAEAFF.

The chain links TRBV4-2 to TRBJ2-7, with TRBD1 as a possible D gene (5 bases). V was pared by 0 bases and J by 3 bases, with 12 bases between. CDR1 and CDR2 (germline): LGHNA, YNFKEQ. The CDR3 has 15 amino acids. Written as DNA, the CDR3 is TGTGCCAGCAGCCAAGACTCCAGGGTTGGCTACGAGCAGTACTTC. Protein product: CASSQDSRVGYEQYF.

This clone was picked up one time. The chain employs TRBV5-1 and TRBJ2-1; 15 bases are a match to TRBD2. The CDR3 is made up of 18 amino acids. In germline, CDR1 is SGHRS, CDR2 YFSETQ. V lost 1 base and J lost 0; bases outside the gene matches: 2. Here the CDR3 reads CASSLLGLAGGSYNEQFF. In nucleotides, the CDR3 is TGCGCCAGCAGCTTGCTGGGACTAGCGGGGGGCTCCTACAATGAGCAGTTCTTC. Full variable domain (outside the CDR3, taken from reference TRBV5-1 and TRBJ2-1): KAGVTQTPRYLIKTRGQQVTLSCSPISGHRSVSWYQQTPGQGLQFLFEYFSETQRNKGNFPGRFSGRQFSNSRSEMNVSTLELGDSALYLCASSLLGLAGGSYNEQFFGPGTRLTVL.

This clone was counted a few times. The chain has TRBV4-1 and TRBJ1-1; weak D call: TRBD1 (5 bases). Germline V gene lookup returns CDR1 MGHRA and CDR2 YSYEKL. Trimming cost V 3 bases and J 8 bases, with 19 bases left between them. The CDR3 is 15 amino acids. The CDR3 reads CASSHEKGRREEAFF. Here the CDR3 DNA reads TGCGCCAGCAGCCACGAAAAGGGGAGGCGTGAAGAAGCTTTCTTT.

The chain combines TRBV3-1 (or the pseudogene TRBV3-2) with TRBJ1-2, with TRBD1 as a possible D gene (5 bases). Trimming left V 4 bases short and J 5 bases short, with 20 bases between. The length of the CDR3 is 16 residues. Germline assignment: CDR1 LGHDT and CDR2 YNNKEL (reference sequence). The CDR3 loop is CASSPGGGYGPYGYTF. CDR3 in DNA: TGTGCCAGCAGCCCCGGGGGGGGTTACGGCCCATATGGCTACACCTTC.

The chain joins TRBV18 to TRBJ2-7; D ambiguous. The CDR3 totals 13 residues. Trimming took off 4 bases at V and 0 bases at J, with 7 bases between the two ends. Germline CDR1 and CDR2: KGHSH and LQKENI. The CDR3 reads CASSLAVSYEQYF. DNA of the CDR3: TGTGCCAGCTCACTGGCAGTCTCCTACGAGCAGTACTTC.

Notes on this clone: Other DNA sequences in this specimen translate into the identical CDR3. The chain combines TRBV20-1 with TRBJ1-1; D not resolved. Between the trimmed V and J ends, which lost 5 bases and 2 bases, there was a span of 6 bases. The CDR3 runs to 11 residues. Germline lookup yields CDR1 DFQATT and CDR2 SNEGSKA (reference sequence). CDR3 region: CSAERNTEAFF. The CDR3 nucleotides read TGCAGTGCTGAGAGAAACACTGAAGCTTTCTTT.

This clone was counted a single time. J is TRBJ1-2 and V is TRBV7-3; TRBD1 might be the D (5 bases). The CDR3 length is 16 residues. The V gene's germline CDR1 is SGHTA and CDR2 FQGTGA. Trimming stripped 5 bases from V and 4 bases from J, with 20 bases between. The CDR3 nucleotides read TGTGCCAGCAGCCCATTTAGGCAGGGCGCTTCCTATGGCTACACCTTC. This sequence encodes CASSPFRQGASYGYTF.

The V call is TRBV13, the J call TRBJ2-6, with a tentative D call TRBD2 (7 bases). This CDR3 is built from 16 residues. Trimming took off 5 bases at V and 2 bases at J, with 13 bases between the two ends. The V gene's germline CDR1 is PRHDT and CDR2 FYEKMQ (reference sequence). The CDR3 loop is CASSAGRGTGANVLTF. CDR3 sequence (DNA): TGTGCCAGCAGCGCTGGGAGGGGGACTGGGGCCAACGTCCTGACTTTC.

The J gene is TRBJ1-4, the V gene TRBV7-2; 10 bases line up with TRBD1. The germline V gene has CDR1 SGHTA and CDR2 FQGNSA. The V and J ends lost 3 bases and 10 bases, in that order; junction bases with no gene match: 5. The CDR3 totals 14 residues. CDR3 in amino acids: CASSFDRGRGKLFF. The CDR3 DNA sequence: TGTGCCAGCAGCTTTGACAGGGGGCGAGGAAAACTGTTTTTT. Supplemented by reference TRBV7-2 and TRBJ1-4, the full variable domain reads GAGVSQSPSNKVTEKGKDVELRCDPISGHTALYWYRQSLGQGLEFLIYFQGNSAPDKSGLPSDRFSAERTGGSVSTLTIQRTQQEDSAVYLCASSFDRGRGKLFFGSGTQLSVL.

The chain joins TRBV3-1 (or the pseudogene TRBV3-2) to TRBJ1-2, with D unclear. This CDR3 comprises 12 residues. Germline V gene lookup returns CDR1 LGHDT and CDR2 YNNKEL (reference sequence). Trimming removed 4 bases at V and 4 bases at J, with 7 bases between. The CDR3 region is CASSPGGYGYTF. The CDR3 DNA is TGTGCCAGCAGCCCCGGTGGCTATGGCTACACCTTC.

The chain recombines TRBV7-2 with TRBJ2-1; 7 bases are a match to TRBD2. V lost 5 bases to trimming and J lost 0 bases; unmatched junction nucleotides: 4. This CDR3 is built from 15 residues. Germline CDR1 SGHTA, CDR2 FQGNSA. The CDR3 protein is CASSPGGSSYNEQFF. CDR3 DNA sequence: TGTGCCAGCAGCCCCGGGGGGAGCTCCTACAATGAGCAGTTCTTC.

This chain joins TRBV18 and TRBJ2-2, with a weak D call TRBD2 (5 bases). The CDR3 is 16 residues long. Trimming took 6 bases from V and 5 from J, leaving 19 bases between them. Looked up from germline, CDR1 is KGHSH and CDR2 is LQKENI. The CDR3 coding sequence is TGTGCCAGCTCCTCAAGCGGCATTACTGGGACCGGGGAGCTGTTTTTT. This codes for CASSSSGITGTGELFF.

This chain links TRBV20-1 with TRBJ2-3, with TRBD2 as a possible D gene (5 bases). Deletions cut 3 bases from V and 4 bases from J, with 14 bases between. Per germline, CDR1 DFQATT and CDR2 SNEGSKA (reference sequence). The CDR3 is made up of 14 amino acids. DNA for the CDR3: TGCAGTGCTAGTCCGGGGATCCTCCCAGATACGCAGTATTTT. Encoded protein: CSASPGILPDTQYF.

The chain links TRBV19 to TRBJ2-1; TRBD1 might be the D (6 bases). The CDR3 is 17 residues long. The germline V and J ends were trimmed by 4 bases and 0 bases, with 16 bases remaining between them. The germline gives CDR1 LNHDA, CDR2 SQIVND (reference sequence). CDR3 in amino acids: CASSTRHRASSYNEQFF. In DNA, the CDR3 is TGTGCCAGTAGTACCAGACACAGGGCTAGCTCCTACAATGAGCAGTTCTTC.

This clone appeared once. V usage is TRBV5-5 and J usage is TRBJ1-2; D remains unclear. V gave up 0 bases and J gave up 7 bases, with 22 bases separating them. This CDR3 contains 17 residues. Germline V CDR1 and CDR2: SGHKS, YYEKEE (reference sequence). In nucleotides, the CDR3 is TGTGCCAGCAGCTTGGCCTTTAATTTTGCCGCGGCAAGTGGCTACACCTTC. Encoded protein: CASSLAFNFAAASGYTF. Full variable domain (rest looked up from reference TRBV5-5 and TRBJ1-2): DAGVTQSPTHLIKTRGQQVTLRCSPISGHKSVSWYQQVLGQGPQFIFQYYEKEERGRGNFPDRFSARQFPNYSSELNVNALLLGDSALYLCASSLAFNFAAASGYTFGSGTRLTVV.

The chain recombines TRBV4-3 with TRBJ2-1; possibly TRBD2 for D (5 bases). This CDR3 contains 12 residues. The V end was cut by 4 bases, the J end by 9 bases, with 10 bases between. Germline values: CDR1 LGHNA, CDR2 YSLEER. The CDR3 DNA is TGCGCCAGCAGCCCTAATGAGGGTGAGCAGTTCTTC. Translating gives CASSPNEGEQFF.

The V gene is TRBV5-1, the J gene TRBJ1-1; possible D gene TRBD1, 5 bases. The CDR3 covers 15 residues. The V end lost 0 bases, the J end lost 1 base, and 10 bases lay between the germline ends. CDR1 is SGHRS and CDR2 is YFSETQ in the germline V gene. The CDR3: CASSLAYGGNTEAFF. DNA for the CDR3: TGCGCCAGCAGCTTGGCCTACGGGGGGAACACTGAAGCTTTCTTT.

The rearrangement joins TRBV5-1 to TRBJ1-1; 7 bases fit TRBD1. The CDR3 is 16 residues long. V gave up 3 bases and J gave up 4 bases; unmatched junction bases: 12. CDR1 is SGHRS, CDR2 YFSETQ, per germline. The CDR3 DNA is TGCGCCAGCAGCTCCCAGGCAGGGGGATTGGGCACTGAAGCTTTCTTT. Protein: CASSSQAGGLGTEAFF.

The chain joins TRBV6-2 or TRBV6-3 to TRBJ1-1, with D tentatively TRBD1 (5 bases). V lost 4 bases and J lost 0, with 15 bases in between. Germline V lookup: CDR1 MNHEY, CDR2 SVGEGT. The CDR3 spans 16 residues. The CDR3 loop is CASSSTDSRMNTEAFF. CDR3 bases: TGTGCCAGCAGTTCGACTGACAGCAGAATGAACACTGAAGCTTTCTTT.

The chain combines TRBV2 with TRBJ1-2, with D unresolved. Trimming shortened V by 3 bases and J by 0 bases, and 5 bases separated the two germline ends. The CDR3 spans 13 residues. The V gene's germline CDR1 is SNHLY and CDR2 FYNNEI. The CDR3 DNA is TGTGCCAGCAGTGATCAGACTAACTATGGCTACACCTTC. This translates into CASSDQTNYGYTF.